The 24 T cell receptor beta chains in this list originate from one sample, sequenced in a study of T and B cells in COVID-19 patients. Multiplex PCR with BIOMED2 TRB-A/B primer pools amplified TRB rearrangements. From the multiplex PCR reads, TCRdb called clonotypes with MiXCR, one entry per CDR3 protein. The table shows tens of thousands of distinct CDR3 sequences, with roughly 27% occurring only once. Each TRB amplification used about 250-550 ng of genomic DNA from blood. The material sequenced was blood. The source of these receptors is a human donor who had recovered from COVID-19.

This clonotype was seen at least ten times. The chain uses TRBV19 and TRBJ1-5, with 9 positions matching TRBD1. V shed 6 bases and J 6 bases; nucleotides not matched to a gene: 3. The germline gives CDR1 LNHDA, CDR2 SQIVND (reference sequence). The CDR3 runs 13 residues. The CDR3 loop is CASSGTGFQPQHF. CDR3 coding DNA: TGTGCCAGTAGCGGGACAGGGTTTCAGCCCCAGCATTTT.

This chain links TRBV24-1 with TRBJ2-3, with 8 bases matching TRBD1. J gave up 4 bases and V 5 bases, and 10 bases lay outside the gene matches. The germline V gene has CDR1 KGHDR and CDR2 SFDVKD. The CDR3 is 16 residues long. As DNA, the CDR3 is TGTGCCACCAGTGGGGCCGGACAGGGTAGGTCAGATACGCAGTATTTT. Translation: CATSGAGQGRSDTQYF.

The table lists this clonotype with a few counts. The rearrangement uses TRBV12-3 or TRBV12-4 and TRBJ2-1; D unresolved. The CDR3 consists of 16 residues. Between the trimmed V and J ends, which lost 7 bases and 4 bases, there was a span of 20 bases. CDR3 amino acids: CASTLTPTSIYNEQFF. CDR3 bases: TGTGCCAGCACCCTGACTCCGACCTCGATATACAATGAGCAGTTCTTC.

This clonotype has a handful of counts. The chain couples TRBV7-9 to TRBJ2-2, with a weak D call TRBD2 (5 bases). V was trimmed by 1 base and J by 6 bases, leaving 9 bases between them. CDR1 is SEHNR, CDR2 FQNEAQ, per germline (reference sequence). The CDR3 covers 14 residues. The CDR3, as DNA: TGTGCCAGCAGCTTAGGGGAGAGACCCGGGGAGCTGTTTTTT. As protein: CASSLGERPGELFF.

Sample share makes this clonotype medium-sized. This chain joins TRBV19 and TRBJ1-2, with D possibly TRBD1 on 6 matching bases. CDR3 size: 13 residues. V was shortened by 3 bases and J by 3 bases, with 8 bases between the two germline ends. Germline V gene sequence: CDR1 LNHDA, CDR2 SQIVND (reference sequence). The CDR3 loop reads CASSIPGDYGYTF. CDR3 bases: TGTGCCAGTAGTATCCCAGGGGACTATGGCTACACCTTC.

To note about this clonotype: With a much larger clone just one base away, this may be a read error. V usage is TRBV15 and J usage is TRBJ2-2; 7 positions agree with TRBD2. Per the germline V gene, CDR1 is LNHNV and CDR2 is YYDKDF (reference sequence). CDR3 size: 16 residues. The CDR3 loop reads CVTSKKTSSNTGELFF. CDR3 in DNA: TGTGTCACCAGCAAGAAGACTAGCTCGAACACCGGGGAGCTGTTTTTT.

The chain links TRBV10-1 to TRBJ2-3, with 8 bases aligning to TRBD2. Germline CDR1 and CDR2: WNHNN and SYGVQD (reference sequence). Trimming cost V 5 bases and J 4 bases; bases outside gene matches: 8. The CDR3 sequence is 15 residues long. CDR3 residues: CASSSSGGAADTQYF. CDR3 DNA: TGCGCCAGCAGTAGTTCGGGGGGGGCCGCAGATACGCAGTATTTT.

This chain connects TRBV18 to TRBJ2-7; D may be TRBD1 (6 bases). The CDR3 extends over 14 amino acids. The germline V and J ends were trimmed by 0 bases and 6 bases, with 12 bases remaining between them. Per germline, CDR1 KGHSH and CDR2 LQKENI. The CDR3 sequence: CASSPPTGNREQYF. CDR3 coding DNA: TGTGCCAGCTCACCACCTACAGGGAATCGCGAGCAGTACTTC.

This clonotype was recorded a few times. The chain has TRBV6-5 and TRBJ1-3; perhaps TRBD1 as D (5 bases). The CDR3 contains 14 residues. Deletions cut 4 bases from V and 0 bases from J, with 7 bases between. Germline lookup yields CDR1 MNHEY and CDR2 SVGAGI. In nucleotides, the CDR3 is TGTGCCAGCAGTTCGACAGTCTCTGGAAACACCATATATTTT. This codes for CASSSTVSGNTIYF.

V usage is TRBV27 and J usage is TRBJ1-1; D is possibly TRBD1 (5 bases). Deletions cut 5 bases from V and 1 base from J, with 11 bases between. The CDR3 has 14 residues. Germline V gene data show CDR1 as MNHEY and CDR2 as SMNVEV (reference sequence). The CDR3 sequence: CASSVSRENTEAFF. For the CDR3, the DNA is TGTGCCAGCAGTGTTTCCAGGGAGAACACTGAAGCTTTCTTT.

This clonotype was found a few times. The chain's CDR3 is CTPRRDRVDDEQFF. CDR3 nucleotides: TGCACTCCGAGGCGGGACAGGGTTGACGATGAGCAGTTCTTC. V is TRBV20-1 and J is TRBJ2-1; TRBD1 matches at 9 bases. Looked up from germline, CDR1 is DFQATT and CDR2 is SNEGSKA (reference sequence). The CDR3 spans 14 residues.

This rearrangement joins TRBV24-1 to TRBJ2-1, with TRBD2 as a possible D gene (6 bases). Germline CDR1 KGHDR, CDR2 SFDVKD. V dropped 4 bases and J dropped 7 bases, with 13 bases sitting between them. This CDR3 spans 14 amino acids. CDR3 sequence: CATSDMGLPNEQFF. The CDR3 DNA follows: TGTGCCACCAGTGACATGGGACTGCCAAATGAGCAGTTCTTC.

Only a few counts were recorded for this clonotype. The chain is built from TRBV18 and TRBJ2-7, with TRBD2 matching over 13 bases. Germline loops: CDR1 KGHSH, CDR2 LQKENI. With 1 base clipped from V and 7 bases from J, the junction kept 7 bases outside the gene matches. The CDR3 is made up of 16 amino acids. CDR3 nucleotide sequence: TGTGCCAGCTCACCACGACTAGCGGGAGGTACGGGGGAGCAGTACTTC. It encodes CASSPRLAGGTGEQYF.

This clonotype appeared a single time. Here the CDR3 reads CASSPLGFNNEQFF. In DNA, the CDR3 is TGCGCCAGCAGCCCGCTGGGGTTTAACAATGAGCAGTTCTTC. The chain is built from TRBV4-1 and TRBJ2-1; D uncertain. V gave up 4 bases and J gave up 5 bases, with 12 bases separating them. CDR1 and CDR2 (germline): MGHRA, YSYEKL. The CDR3 is 14 amino acids.

The chain is built from TRBV19 and TRBJ1-2, with D tentatively TRBD1 (6 bases). Germline V gene sequence: CDR1 LNHDA, CDR2 SQIVND (reference sequence). This CDR3 region has 13 residues. V gave up 7 bases and J gave up 5 bases, with 14 bases separating them. The CDR3 DNA reads TGTGCCAGTACATCGGACAGACCTTATGGCTACACCTTC. It encodes CASTSDRPYGYTF.

This clonotype was seen a handful of times. The chain carries TRBV6-5 and TRBJ1-5; 10 bases match TRBD1. The germline V gene has CDR1 MNHEY and CDR2 SVGAGI. V dropped 5 bases and J dropped 3; count of bases not matched to a gene: 4. The CDR3 extends over 15 amino acids. CDR3 coding DNA: TGTGCCAGCAGTGCGGACAGGGGGTACAATCAGCCCCAGCATTTT. It translates to CASSADRGYNQPQHF.

The gene calls are TRBV5-6 and TRBJ1-2; D unresolved. V dropped 0 bases and J dropped 0 bases, with 9 bases sitting between them. This CDR3 contains 15 residues. The germline V gene encodes CDR1 SGHDT and CDR2 YYEEEE. This CDR3 is CASSLGGTANYGYTF. CDR3 DNA: TGTGCCAGCAGCTTGGGGGGAACAGCTAACTATGGCTACACCTTC.

By share, this clonotype ranks as medium-sized. The V call is TRBV27, the J call TRBJ2-3; D ambiguous. The CDR3 runs to 12 residues. Germline values: CDR1 MNHEY, CDR2 SMNVEV (reference sequence). Trimming cost V 1 base and J 5 bases, with 4 bases left between them. Here the CDR3 DNA reads TGTGCCAGCAGTTTATTGGGAGATACGCAGTATTTT. This sequence encodes CASSLLGDTQYF.

The table lists this clonotype with many counts. CDR3 region: CASSPSGVAGANVLTF. The CDR3 DNA reads as TGTGCCAGCAGCCCCTCGGGAGTAGCTGGGGCCAACGTCCTGACTTTC. The chain employs TRBV13 and TRBJ2-6; D might be TRBD2 (6 bases). The CDR3 totals 16 residues. Germline-derived CDR1 and CDR2 are PRHDT and FYEKMQ (reference sequence). V was trimmed by 5 bases and J by 2 bases, leaving 13 bases between them.

This clonotype is classed as medium-sized. The chain couples TRBV30 to TRBJ2-5; D ambiguous. This CDR3 comprises 13 residues. The ends were cut back, 0 bases at V and 5 bases at J, with 10 bases in the middle. CDR1 and CDR2 (germline): GTSNPN, SVGIG (reference sequence). The CDR3 DNA sequence: TGTGCCTGGAGTGTACTACAGTGGGAGACCCAGTACTTC. As protein: CAWSVLQWETQYF.

This clonotype was seen more than once but under ten times. V and J are TRBV5-4 and TRBJ2-7, with 9 bases that match TRBD1. Germline CDR1 is SGHNT and CDR2 is YYREEE (reference sequence). Trimming removed 3 bases from V and 5 bases from J; junction bases left unmatched: 3. The CDR3 is 13 residues long. CDR3 loop: CASSWDRVHEQYF. Written as DNA, the CDR3 is TGTGCCAGCAGCTGGGACAGGGTCCACGAGCAGTACTTC. Together with reference TRBV5-4 and TRBJ2-7, the CDR3 gives the full variable domain: ETGVTQSPTHLIKTRGQQVTLRCSSQSGHNTVSWYQQALGQGPQFIFQYYREEENGRGNFPPRFSGLQFPNYSSELNVNALELDDSALYLCASSWDRVHEQYFGPGTRLTVT.

The rearrangement joins TRBV12-3 or TRBV12-4 to TRBJ2-7, with D unclear. This CDR3 spans 13 amino acids. V dropped 2 bases and J dropped 0 bases, with 5 bases sitting between them. The CDR3 DNA reads TGTGCCAGCAGTTTACAGAGCTCCTACGAGCAGTACTTC. Translated: CASSLQSSYEQYF.

In this sample, this clonotype is medium-sized. The CDR3 reads CSVPAGPQSYTF. The CDR3 DNA reads as TGCAGCGTCCCTGCTGGGCCTCAGTCCTACACCTTC. This rearrangement joins TRBV29-1 to TRBJ1-2, with D unclear. The V gene's germline CDR1 is SQVTM and CDR2 ANQGSEA. V was shortened by 6 bases and J by 10 bases, with 18 bases between the two germline ends. The CDR3 extends over 12 amino acids.

The chain links TRBV6-5 to TRBJ2-6; 8 bases align to TRBD1. Germline lookup yields CDR1 MNHEY and CDR2 SVGAGI. This CDR3 comprises 17 residues. Trimming cost V 5 bases and J 2 bases; bases outside gene matches: 8. The CDR3, as DNA: TGTGCCAGCAGTCCCGGGACAGGATATGCTGGGGCCAACGTCCTGACTTTC. It is translated as CASSPGTGYAGANVLTF.